This is a list of T cell receptor beta chains from one sample in a study of cytomegalovirus exposure and HLA in healthy donors. The data were produced by immunoSEQ multiplex PCR, yet TCRdb's version contains in-frame clones alone and is incomplete. The sample's table shows some 70,000 clones. Sequencing was done on a sample of PBMCs. The receptors originated from a man aged 40-49 years in good health and CMV-seronegative. Each CDR3 is given without its conserved first and last residue. Fields, in order: D gene, V gene, CDR3 protein. A D gene is named only where the DNA matches it firmly.

- | TRBV5-8 | ASSLYRAYEQY
TRBD2 | TRBV7-2 | ASSLLGGRSYEQY
TRBD2 | TRBV7-9 | ASQRASGSSYEQY
- | TRBV19 | ASSILAETIIDGYT
- | TRBV21-1 | ASGRIHEQY
- | TRBV14 | ASSQAGAYGYT
TRBD2 | TRBV7-6 | ASSLNTGGGAVGEQY
TRBD1 | TRBV18 | ASSPSLITGQNEKLF
- | TRBV6-5 | ASSSTRGGHTGELF
- | TRBV15 | ATSRLQDSEVP
TRBD1 | TRBV5-4 | ASSLDRGGSPLH
- | TRBV19 | ASSPGTANTGELF
TRBD1 | TRBV9 | ASSGGTGRIGGYT
TRBD2 | TRBV5-1 | ASRGGRLSYEQY
TRBD2 | TRBV30 | AWSGLAGYEQY
- | TRBV28 | ASRQGGERTEAF
TRBD1 | TRBV19 | ASSIGAGTGRGKNTEAF
TRBD2 | TRBV30 | AWGNPVTGGKETQY
- | TRBV4-3 | ASSQSSGANYGYT
- | TRBV27 | ASSLSSKRSTDPFSGANVLT
TRBD1 | TRBV7-2 | ASSREGQGHAEQY
- | TRBV7-2 | ASSLDGNYGYT
TRBD1 | TRBV30 | AWRRTGATDTQY
TRBD1 | TRBV7-6 | ASSLDRGSPLH
- | TRBV18 | ASSPLGGNQPQH
- | TRBV7-2 | ASSLGQGGTDTQY
TRBD2 | TRBV5-8 | ASSLISGGFQETQY
- | TRBV7-2 | ASSQTAAGKGETQY
- | TRBV9 | ASSQVHSGANVLT
- | TRBV19 | ASSGARHMNTEAF
TRBD1 | TRBV5-1 | ANDRLRRDSLINEQF
TRBD1 | TRBV5-5 | ASSILHISGQEYGYT
TRBD2 | TRBV5-4 | ASSLGGGSRFVNEQF
- | TRBV7-9 | ASSLGTMEYEQY
- | TRBV6-5 | ASSYAGRVNEQF
TRBD1 | TRBV5-1 | ASSFLTGEHEKLF
- | TRBV7-9 | ASSPESTDTQY
TRBD2 | TRBV14 | ASSQASGRGGELF
- | TRBV5-1 | ASSLAGLGSPLH
- | TRBV5-5 | ASRRESSYNEQF
- | TRBV19 | ASSTTGLEGTQY
TRBD2 | TRBV5-4 | ASSPGTSGGVTTGELF
- | TRBV30 | AWTRTSRGKT
- | TRBV4-3 | ASSQGLLKETQY
- | TRBV30 | AWSGGGLILNTEAF